This T cell receptor (beta chain) was identified during a study of T cells expressing NK-cell markers. Study findings and constraints: Expanded NKG2C+ T cell clones had unclear HCMV specificity.

A remark on this clonotype: Antigen unknown.

One entry per CDR3 protein, without DNA, is what TCRdb gives after re-calling the 5' RACE reads. The sample table sets out under 600,000 distinct CDR3 sequences. Germline V CDR1 and CDR2: SQVTM, ANQGSEA. The CDR3 sequence is 11 residues long. The chain carries TRBV29-1 and TRBJ2-3. Sample: blood T cells: a sorted CD56 or NKG2C T cell subset, CD4+ or CD8+ T cells, or bulk PBMC T cells (not recorded which). The sequence was collected from a woman between 45 and 65 years old in good health. CDR3 region: CSVGSGFTQYF.